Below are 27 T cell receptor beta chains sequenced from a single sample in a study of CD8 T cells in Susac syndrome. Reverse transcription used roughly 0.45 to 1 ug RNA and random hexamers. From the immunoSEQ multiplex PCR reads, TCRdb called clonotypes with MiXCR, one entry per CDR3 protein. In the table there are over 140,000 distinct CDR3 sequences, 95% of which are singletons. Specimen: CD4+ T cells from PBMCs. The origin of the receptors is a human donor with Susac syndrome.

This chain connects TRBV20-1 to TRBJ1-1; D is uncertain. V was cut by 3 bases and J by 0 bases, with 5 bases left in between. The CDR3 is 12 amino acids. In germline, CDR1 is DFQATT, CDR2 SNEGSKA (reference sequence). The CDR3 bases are TGCAGTGCTAGTATTGTGAACACTGAAGCTTTCTTT. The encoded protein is CSASIVNTEAFF.

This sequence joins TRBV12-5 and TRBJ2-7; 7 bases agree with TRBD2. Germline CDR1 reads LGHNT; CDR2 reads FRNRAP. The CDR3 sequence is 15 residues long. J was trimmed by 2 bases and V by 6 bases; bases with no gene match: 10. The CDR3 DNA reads TGTGCTAGTGGGGGAGGGCGGAGCCACCCCTACGAGCAGTACTTC. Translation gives CASGGGRSHPYEQYF.

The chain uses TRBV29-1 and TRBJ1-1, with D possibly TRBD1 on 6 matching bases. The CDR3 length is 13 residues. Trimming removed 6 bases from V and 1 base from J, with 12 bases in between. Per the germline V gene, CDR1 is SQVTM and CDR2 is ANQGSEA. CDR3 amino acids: CSVVGGANTEAFF. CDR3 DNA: TGCAGCGTGGTGGGGGGCGCGAACACTGAAGCTTTCTTT.

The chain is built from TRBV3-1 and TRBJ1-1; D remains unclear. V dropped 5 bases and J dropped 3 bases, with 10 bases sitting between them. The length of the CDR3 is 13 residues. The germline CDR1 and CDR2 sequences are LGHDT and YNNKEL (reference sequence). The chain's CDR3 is CASSYLEDTEAFF. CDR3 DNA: TGTGCCAGCAGCTATCTGGAGGACACTGAAGCTTTCTTT.

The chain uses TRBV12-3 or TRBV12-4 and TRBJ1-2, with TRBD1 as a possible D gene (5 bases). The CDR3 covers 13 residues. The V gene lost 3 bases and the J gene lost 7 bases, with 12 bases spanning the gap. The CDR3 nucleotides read TGTGCCAGCAGTTTCGGAGTAGGGGTTGGCTACACCTTC. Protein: CASSFGVGVGYTF.

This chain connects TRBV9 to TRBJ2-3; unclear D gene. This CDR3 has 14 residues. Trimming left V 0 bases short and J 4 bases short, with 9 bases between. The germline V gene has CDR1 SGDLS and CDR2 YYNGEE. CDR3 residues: CASSVDSHPDTQYF. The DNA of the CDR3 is TGTGCCAGCAGCGTAGACTCCCACCCAGATACGCAGTATTTT.

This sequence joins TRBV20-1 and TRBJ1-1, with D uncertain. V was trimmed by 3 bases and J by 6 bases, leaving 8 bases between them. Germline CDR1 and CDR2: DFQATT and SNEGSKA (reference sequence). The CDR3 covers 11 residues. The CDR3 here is CSASFGPEAFF. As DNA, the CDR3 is TGCAGTGCTAGCTTCGGCCCTGAAGCTTTCTTT.

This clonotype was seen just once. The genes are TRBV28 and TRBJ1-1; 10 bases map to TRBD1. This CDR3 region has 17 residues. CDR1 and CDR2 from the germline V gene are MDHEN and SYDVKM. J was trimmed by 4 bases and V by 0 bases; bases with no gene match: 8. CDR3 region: CASSLWPSGTGVTEAFF. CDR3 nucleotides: TGTGCCAGCAGTTTATGGCCCTCCGGGACAGGGGTCACTGAAGCTTTCTTT.

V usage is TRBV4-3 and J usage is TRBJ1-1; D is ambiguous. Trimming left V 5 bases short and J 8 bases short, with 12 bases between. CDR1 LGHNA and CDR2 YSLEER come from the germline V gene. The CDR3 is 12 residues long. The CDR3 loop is CASSKWGEEAFF. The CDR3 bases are TGCGCCAGCAGCAAATGGGGAGAAGAAGCTTTCTTT.

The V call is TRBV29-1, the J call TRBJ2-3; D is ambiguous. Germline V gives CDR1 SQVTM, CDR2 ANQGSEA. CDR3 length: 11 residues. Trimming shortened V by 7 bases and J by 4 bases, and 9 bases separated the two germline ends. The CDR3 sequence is CSATQADTQYF. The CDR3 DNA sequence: TGCAGCGCCACCCAGGCAGATACGCAGTATTTT.

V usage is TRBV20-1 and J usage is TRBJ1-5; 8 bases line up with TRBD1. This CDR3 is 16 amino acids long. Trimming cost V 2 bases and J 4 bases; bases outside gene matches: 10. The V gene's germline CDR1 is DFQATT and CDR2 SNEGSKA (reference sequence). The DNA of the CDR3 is TGCAGTGCTAGATCCGAGGCAGGGGGCCCTAATCAGCCCCAGCATTTT. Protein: CSARSEAGGPNQPQHF.

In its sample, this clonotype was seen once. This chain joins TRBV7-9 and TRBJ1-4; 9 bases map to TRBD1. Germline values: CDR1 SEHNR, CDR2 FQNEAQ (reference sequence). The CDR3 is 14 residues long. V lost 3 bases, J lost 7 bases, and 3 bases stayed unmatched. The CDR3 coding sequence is TGTGCCAGCAGCTTGGGACAGGGATTTGAAAAACTGTTTTTT. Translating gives CASSLGQGFEKLFF.

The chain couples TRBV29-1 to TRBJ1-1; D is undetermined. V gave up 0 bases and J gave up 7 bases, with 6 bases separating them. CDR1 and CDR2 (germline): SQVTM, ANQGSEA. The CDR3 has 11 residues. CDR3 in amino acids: CSVEEALEAFF. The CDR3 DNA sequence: TGCAGCGTTGAAGAGGCCCTTGAAGCTTTCTTT.

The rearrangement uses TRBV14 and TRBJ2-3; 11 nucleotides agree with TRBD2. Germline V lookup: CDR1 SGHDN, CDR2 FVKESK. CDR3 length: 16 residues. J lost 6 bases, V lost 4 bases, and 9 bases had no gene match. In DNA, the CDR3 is TGTGCCAGCAGCCTAGGACTAGCGGGCCCCCGGGATACGCAGTATTTT. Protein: CASSLGLAGPRDTQYF. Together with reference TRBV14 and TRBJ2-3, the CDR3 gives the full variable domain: EAGVTQFPSHSVIEKGQTVTLRCDPISGHDNLYWYRRVMGKEIKFLLHFVKESKQDESGMPNNRFLAERTGGTYSTLKVQPAELEDSGVYFCASSLGLAGPRDTQYFGPGTRLTVL.

The CDR3: CAWSVGPRISTDTQYF. CDR3 DNA sequence: TGTGCCTGGAGTGTAGGCCCCCGGATAAGCACAGATACGCAGTATTTT. The V and J genes are TRBV30 and TRBJ2-3; no definite D call. Trimming left V 0 bases short and J 0 bases short, with 13 bases between. The CDR3 runs to 16 residues. Germline V gene sequence: CDR1 GTSNPN, CDR2 SVGIG (reference sequence).

CDR3 sequence: CASRNTIGTGELFF. CDR3 sequence (DNA): TGTGCCAGCAGGAACACAATAGGCACCGGGGAGCTGTTTTTT. The rearrangement links TRBV3-1 to TRBJ2-2, with unresolved D. V lost 6 bases and J 4 bases, leaving 12 bases between the germline ends. This CDR3 contains 14 residues. Germline CDR1 is LGHDT and CDR2 is YNNKEL (reference sequence).

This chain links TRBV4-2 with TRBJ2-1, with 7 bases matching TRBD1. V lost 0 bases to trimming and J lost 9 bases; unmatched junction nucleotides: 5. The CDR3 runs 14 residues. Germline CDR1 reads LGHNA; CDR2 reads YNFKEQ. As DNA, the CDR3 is TGTGCCAGCAGCCAAGAAAGGGGGCCGGGTGAGCAGTTCTTC. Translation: CASSQERGPGEQFF.

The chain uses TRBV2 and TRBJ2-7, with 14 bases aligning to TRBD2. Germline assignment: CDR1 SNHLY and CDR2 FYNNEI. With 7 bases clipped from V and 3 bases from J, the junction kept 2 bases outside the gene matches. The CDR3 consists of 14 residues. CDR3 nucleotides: TGTGCCAGCACTGGGACTAGCGGGGGCTACGAGCAGTACTTC. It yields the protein CASTGTSGGYEQYF.

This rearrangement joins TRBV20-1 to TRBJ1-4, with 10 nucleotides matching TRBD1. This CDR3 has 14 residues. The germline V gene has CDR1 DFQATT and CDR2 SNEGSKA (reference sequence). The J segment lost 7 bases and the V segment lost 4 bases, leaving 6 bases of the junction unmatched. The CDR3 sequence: CSATDRGQGEKLFF. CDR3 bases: TGCAGTGCTACCGACAGGGGGCAGGGTGAAAAACTGTTTTTT.

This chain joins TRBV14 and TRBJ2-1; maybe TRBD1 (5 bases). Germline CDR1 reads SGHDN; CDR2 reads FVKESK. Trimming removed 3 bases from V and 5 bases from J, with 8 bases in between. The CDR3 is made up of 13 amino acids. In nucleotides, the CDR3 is TGTGCCAGCAGCCACCAGGGCCACAATGAGCAGTTCTTC. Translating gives CASSHQGHNEQFF.

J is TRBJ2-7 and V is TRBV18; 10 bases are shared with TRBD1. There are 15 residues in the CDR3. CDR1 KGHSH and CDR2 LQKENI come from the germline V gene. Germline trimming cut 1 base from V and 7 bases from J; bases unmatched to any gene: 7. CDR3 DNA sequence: TGTGCCAGCTCACCACTCGGGACAGGGGTGCAGGAGCAGTACTTC. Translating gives CASSPLGTGVQEQYF.

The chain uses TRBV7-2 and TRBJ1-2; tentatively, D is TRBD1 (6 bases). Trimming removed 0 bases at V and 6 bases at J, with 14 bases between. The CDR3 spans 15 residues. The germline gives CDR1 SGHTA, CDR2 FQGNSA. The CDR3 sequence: CASSLAISAGDGYTF. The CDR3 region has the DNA TGTGCCAGCAGCTTAGCGATTTCGGCAGGGGATGGCTACACCTTC.

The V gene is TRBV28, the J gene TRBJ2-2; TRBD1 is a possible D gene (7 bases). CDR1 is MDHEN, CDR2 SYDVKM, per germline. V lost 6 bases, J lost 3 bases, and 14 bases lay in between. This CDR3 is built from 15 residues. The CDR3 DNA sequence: TGTGCCAGCAGCCCGGGACAGCGGGACACCGGGGAGCTGTTTTTT. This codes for CASSPGQRDTGELFF.

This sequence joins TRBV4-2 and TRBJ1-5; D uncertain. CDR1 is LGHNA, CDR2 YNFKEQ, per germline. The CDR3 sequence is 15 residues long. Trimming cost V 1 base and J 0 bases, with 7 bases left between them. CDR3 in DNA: TGTGCCAGCAGCCAAGGGGATATTAGCAATCAGCCCCAGCATTTT. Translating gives CASSQGDISNQPQHF.

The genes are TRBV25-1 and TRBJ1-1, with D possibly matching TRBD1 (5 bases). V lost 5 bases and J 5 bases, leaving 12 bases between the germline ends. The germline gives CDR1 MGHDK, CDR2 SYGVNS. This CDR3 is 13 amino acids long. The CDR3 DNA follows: TGTGCCAGCAGTCGTGCGGGGACTACTGAAGCTTTCTTT. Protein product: CASSRAGTTEAFF. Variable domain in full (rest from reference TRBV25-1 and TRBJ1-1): EADIYQTPRYLVIGTGKKITLECSQTMGHDKMYWYQQDPGMELHLIHYSYGVNSTEKGDLSSESTVSRIRTEHFPLTLESARPSHTSQYLCASSRAGTTEAFFGQGTRLTVV.

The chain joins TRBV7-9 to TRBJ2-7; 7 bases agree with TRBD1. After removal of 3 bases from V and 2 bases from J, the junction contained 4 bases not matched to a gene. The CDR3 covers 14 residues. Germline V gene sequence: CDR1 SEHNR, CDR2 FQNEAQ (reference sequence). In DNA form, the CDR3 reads TGTGCCAGCAGCTTGGGACAGCCCCCCTACGAGCAGTACTTC. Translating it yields CASSLGQPPYEQYF.

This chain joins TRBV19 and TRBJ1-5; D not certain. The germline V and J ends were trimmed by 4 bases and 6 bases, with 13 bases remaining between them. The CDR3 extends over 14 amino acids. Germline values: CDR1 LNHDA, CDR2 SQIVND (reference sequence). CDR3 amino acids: CASSTLELLQPQHF. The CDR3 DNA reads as TGTGCCAGTAGTACCCTCGAGTTGCTTCAGCCCCAGCATTTT. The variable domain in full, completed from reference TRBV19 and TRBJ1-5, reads DGGITQSPKYLFRKEGQNVTLSCEQNLNHDAMYWYRQDPGQGLRLIYYSQIVNDFQKGDIAEGYSVSREKKESFPLTVTSAQKNPTAFYLCASSTLELLQPQHFGDGTRLSIL.